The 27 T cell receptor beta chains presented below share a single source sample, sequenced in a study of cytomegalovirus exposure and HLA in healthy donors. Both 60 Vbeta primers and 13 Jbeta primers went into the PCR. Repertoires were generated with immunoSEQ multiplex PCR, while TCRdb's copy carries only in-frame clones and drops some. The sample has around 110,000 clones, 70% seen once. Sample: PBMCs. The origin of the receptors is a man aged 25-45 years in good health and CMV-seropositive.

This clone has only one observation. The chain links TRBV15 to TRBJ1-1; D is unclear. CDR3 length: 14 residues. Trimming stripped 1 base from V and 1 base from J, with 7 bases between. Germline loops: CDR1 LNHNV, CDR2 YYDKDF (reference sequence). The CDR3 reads CATSRVGANTEAFF. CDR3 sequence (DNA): TGTGCCACCAGCAGAGTTGGAGCGAACACTGAAGCTTTCTTT.

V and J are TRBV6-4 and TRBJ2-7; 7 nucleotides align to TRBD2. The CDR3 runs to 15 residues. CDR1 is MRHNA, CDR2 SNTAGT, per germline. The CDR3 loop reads CASSGWTRLSHEQYV. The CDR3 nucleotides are TGTGCCAGCAGTGGGTGGACTAGACTCTCCCACGAGCAGTACGTC.

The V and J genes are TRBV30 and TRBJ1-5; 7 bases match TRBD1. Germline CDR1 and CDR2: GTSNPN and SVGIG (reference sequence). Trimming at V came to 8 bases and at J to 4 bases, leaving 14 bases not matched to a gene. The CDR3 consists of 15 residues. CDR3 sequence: CAEGDRAGGNQPQHF. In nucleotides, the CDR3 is TGTGCCGAAGGCGACAGGGCAGGGGGAAATCAGCCCCAGCATTTT.

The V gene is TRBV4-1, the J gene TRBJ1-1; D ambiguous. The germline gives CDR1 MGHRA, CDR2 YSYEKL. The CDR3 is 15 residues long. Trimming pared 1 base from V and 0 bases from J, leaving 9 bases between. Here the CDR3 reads CASSQVREVNTEAFF. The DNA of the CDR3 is TGCGCCAGCAGCCAAGTTCGGGAAGTGAACACTGAAGCTTTCTTT.

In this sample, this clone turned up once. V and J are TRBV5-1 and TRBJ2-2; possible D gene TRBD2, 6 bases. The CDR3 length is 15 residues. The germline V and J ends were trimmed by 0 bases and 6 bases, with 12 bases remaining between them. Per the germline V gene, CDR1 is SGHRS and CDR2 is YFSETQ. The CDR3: CASSLGGGVPGELFF. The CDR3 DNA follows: TGCGCCAGCAGCTTGGGGGGAGGAGTTCCCGGGGAGCTGTTTTTT.

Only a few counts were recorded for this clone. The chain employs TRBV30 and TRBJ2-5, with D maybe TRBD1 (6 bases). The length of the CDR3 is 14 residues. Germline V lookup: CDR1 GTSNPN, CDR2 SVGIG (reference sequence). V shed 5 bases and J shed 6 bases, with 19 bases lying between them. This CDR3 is CAWDTPGTKKTQYF. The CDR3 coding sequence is TGTGCCTGGGATACTCCCGGGACAAAAAAGACCCAGTACTTC.

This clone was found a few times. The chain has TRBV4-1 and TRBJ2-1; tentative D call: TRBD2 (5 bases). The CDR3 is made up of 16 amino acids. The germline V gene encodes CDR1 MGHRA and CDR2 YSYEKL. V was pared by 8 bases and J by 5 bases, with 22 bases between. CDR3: CASLGSGSIFNNEQFF. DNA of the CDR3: TGCGCCAGCCTCGGATCGGGATCTATATTCAACAATGAGCAGTTCTTC.

The CDR3 region has the DNA TGTGCCAGCAGCCCAGGGGGTTGGTGGGGCACTGAAGCTTTCTTT. Its protein is CASSPGGWWGTEAFF. The chain is built from TRBV6-5 and TRBJ1-1; 7 bases are shared with TRBD1. Germline CDR1 is MNHEY and CDR2 is SVGAGI. V shed 6 bases and J 4 bases; nucleotides not matched to a gene: 11. This CDR3 spans 15 amino acids.

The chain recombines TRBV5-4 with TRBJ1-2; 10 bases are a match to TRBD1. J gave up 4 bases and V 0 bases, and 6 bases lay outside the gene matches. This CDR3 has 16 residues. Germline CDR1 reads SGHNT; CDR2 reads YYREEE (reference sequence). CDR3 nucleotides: TGTGCCAGCAGCTTGGCGCCGGACAGGGGGATCTATGGCTACACCTTC. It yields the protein CASSLAPDRGIYGYTF.

The CDR3 DNA reads as TGTGCCAGTAGTACAAGAGACAGGGGGCCTAAAGGCTGTGCTTTCTTT. Protein product: CASSTRDRGPKGCAFF. The rearrangement uses TRBV19 and TRBJ1-1; 10 bases fit TRBD1. The CDR3 contains 16 residues. Per germline, CDR1 LNHDA and CDR2 SQIVND (reference sequence). J lost 11 bases, V lost 4 bases, and 16 bases had no gene match. Complete variable domain (other parts from reference TRBV19 and TRBJ1-1): DGGITQSPKYLFRKEGQNVTLSCEQNLNHDAMYWYRQDPGQGLRLIYYSQIVNDFQKGDIAEGYSVSREKKESFPLTVTSAQKNPTAFYLCASSTRDRGPKGCAFFGQGTRLTVV.

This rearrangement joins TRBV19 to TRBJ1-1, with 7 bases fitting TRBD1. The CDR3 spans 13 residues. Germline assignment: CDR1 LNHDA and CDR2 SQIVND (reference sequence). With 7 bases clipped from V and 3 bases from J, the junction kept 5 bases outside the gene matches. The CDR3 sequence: CASKTGFDTEAFF. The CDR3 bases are TGTGCCAGTAAGACAGGGTTCGACACTGAAGCTTTCTTT.

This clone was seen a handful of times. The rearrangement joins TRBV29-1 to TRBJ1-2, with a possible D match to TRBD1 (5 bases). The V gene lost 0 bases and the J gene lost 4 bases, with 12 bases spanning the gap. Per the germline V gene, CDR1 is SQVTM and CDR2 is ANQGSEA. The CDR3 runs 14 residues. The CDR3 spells CSVEDGQGIYGYTF. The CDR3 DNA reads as TGCAGCGTTGAAGACGGCCAGGGAATCTATGGCTACACCTTC.

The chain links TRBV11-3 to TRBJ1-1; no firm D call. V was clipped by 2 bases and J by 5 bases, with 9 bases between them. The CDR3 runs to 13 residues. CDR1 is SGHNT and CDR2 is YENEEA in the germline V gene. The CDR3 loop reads CASSLSEVTEAFF. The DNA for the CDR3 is TGTGCCAGCAGCTTATCTGAGGTTACTGAAGCTTTCTTT.

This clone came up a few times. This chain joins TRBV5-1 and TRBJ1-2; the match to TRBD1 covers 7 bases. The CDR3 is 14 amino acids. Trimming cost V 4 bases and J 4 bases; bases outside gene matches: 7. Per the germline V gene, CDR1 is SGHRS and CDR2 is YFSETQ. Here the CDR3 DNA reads TGCGCCAGCAGCCCCCGGGACAGAAGCTATGGCTACACCTTC. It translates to CASSPRDRSYGYTF.

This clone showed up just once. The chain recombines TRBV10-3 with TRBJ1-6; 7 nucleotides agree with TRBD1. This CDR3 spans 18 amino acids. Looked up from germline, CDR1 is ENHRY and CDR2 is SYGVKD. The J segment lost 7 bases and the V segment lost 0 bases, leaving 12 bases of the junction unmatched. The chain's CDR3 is CAISESEGQLFRNSPLHF. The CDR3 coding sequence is TGTGCCATCAGTGAGTCGGAGGGACAGCTTTTCAGGAATTCACCCCTCCACTTT.

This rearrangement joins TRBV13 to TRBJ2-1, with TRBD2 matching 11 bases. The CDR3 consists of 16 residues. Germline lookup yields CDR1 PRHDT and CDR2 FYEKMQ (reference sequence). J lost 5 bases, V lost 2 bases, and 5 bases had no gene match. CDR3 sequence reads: CASSLWLLAGDNEQFF. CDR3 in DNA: TGTGCCAGCAGCTTATGGTTACTAGCGGGGGACAATGAGCAGTTCTTC.

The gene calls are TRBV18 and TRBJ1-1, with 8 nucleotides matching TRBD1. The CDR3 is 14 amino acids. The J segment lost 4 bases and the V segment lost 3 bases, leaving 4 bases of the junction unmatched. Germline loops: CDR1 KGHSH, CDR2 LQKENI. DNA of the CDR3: TGTGCCAGCTCACCTCAGACAGGGGCCACTGAAGCTTTCTTT. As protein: CASSPQTGATEAFF.

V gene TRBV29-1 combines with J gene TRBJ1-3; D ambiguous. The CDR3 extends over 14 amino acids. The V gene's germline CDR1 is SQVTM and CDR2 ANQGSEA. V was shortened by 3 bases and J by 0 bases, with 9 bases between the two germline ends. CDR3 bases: TGCAGCGTTGATAAAGGAGGCTCTGGAAACACCATATATTTT. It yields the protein CSVDKGGSGNTIYF.

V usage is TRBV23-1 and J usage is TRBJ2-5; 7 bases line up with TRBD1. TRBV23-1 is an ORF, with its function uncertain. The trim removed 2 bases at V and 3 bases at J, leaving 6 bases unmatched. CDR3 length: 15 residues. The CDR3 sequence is CASSQERTGEETQYF. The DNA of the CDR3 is TGCGCCAGCAGTCAAGAGCGAACAGGGGAAGAGACCCAGTACTTC.

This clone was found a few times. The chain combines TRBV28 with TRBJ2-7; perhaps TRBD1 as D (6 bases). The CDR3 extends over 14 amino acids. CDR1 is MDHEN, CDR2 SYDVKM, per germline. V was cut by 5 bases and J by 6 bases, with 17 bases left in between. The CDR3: CASSTIITGLEQYV. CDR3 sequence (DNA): TGTGCCAGCAGTACCATTATCACAGGGCTCGAGCAGTACGTC.

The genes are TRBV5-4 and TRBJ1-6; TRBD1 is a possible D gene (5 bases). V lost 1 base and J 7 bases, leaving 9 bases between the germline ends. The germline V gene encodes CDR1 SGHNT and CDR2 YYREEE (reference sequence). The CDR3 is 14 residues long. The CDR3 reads CASSLTRQNSPLHF. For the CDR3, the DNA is TGTGCCAGCAGCTTGACCAGACAGAATTCACCCCTCCACTTT.

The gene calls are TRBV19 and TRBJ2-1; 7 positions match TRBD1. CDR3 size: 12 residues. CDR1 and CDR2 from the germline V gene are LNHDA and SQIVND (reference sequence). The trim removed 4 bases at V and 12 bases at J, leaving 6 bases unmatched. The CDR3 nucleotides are TGTGCCAGTAGTAGAGGGACAGAGGGGCAGTTCTTC. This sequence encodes CASSRGTEGQFF.

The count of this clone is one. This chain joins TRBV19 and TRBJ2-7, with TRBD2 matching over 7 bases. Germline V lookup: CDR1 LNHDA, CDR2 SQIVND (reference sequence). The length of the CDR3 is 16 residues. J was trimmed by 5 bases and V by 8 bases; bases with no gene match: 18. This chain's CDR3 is CASAHNSGLGPDEQYF. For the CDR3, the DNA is TGTGCCAGTGCTCATAACAGCGGACTAGGTCCAGACGAGCAGTACTTC.

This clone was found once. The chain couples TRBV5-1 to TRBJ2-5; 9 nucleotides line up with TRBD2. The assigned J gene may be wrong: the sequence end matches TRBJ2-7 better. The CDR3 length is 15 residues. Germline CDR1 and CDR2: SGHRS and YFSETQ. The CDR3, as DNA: TGCGCCAGCAGCATGAGCGGGGGGCCCTCCTACGAGCAGTACTTC. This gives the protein CASSMSGGPSYEQYF.

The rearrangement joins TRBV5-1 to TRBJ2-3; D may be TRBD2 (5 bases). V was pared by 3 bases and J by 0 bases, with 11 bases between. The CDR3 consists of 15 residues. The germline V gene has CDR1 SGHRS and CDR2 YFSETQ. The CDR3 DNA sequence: TGCGCCAGCAGCTCGGACTCAACTAGCACAGATACGCAGTATTTT. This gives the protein CASSSDSTSTDTQYF.

This chain's CDR3 is CASSVRGGTGMYNEQFF. DNA for the CDR3: TGTGCCAGCAGCGTAAGAGGGGGGACAGGCATGTACAATGAGCAGTTCTTC. The rearrangement links TRBV9 to TRBJ2-1; 8 bases agree with TRBD1. CDR3 length: 17 amino acids. V was clipped by 1 base and J by 4 bases; unmatched bases: 10. The germline gives CDR1 SGDLS, CDR2 YYNGEE.

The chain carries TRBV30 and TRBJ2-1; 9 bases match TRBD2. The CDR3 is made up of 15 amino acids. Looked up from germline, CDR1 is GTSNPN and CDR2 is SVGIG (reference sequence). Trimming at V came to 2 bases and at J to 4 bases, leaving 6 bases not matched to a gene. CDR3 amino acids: CAWSPYSGGYNEQFF. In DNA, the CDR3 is TGTGCCTGGAGTCCGTATAGCGGGGGATACAATGAGCAGTTCTTC.